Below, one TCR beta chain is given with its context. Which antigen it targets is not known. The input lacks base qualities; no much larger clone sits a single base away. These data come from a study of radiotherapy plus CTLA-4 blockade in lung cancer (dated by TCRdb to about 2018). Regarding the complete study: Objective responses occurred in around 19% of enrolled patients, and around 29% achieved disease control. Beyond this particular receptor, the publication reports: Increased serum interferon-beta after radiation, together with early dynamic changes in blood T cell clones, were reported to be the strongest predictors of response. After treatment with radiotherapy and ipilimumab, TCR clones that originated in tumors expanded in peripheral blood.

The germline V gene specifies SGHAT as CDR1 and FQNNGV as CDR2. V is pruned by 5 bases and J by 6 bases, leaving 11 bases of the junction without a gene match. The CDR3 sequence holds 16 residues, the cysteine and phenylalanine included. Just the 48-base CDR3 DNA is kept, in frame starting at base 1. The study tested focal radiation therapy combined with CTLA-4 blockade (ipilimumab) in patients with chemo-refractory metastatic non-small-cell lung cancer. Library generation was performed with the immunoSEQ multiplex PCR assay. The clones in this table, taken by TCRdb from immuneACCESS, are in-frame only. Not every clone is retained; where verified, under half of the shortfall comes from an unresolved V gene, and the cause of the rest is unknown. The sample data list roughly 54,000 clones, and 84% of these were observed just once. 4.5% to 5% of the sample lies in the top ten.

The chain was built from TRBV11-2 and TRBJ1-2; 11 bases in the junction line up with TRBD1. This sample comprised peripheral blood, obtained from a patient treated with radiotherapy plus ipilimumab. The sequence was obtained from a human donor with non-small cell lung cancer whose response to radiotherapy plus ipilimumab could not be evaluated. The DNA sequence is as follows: TGTGCCAGCAGCCACCGGACAGGGGGCGCTTTTGATGGCTACACCTTC. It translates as CASSHRTGGAFDGYTF.